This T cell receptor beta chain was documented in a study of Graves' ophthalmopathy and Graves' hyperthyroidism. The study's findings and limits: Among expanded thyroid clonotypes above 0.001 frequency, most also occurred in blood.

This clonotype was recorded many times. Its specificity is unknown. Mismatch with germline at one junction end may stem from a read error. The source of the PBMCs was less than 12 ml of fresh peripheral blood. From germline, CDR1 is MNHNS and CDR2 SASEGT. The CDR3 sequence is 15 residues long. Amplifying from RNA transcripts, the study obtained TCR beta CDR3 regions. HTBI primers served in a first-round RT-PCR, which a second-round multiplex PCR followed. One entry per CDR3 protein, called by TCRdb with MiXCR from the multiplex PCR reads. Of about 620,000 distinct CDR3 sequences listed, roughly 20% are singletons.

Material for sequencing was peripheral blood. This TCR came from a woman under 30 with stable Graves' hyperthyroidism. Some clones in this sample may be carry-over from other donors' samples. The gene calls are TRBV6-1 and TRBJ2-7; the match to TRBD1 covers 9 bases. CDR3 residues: CASSEGTGYSYEQYF. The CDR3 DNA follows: TGTGCCAGCAGCGAAGGGACAGGGTATTCCTACGAGCAGTACTTC.